This TCR beta chain is drawn from a study of CD4 T cells in relation to SARS-CoV-2 and coronaviruses. CD4+ T cells from unexposed donors were obtained before the COVID-19 pandemic (2011-2018). As regards this clone: Its antigen is still unknown.

Study-level findings and limits: SARS-CoV-2-driven expansion was significantly weaker in crossreactive than monoreactive clones.

The V segment lost 4 bases and the J segment 0 bases; nucleotides outside the gene matches: 3. This CDR3 is 16 amino acids long. Germline loops: CDR1 MNHEY, CDR2 SVGAGI. TCRdb's table, derived via immunoSEQ multiplex PCR, lists solely in-frame clones and lacks some. The table lists more than 50,000 clones, about nine tenths of them singletons. The receptor comes from a human donor in good health. The specimen sequenced was memory CD4+ T cells from PBMCs. The rearrangement uses TRBV6-5 and TRBJ1-3; the match to TRBD1 covers 10 bases. The CDR3 spells CASSSRTGGSGNTIYF. Here the CDR3 DNA reads TGTGCCAGCAGTTCCCGGACAGGGGGCTCTGGAAACACCATATATTTT.